The 26 T cell receptor beta chains listed next were all sequenced from one sample in a study of shared clonotypes between healthy human individuals. CD45RO negativity and positive selection for CCR7 defined naive CD8 cells, a population that excluded terminally differentiated effector memory CD45RA+ cells. Measured with immunoSEQ multiplex PCR; TCRdb has only the in-frame clones, and not every one. This repertoire shows hundreds of thousands of clones, roughly nine tenths found once; its top ten account for roughly 22%. Sequenced sample: naive CD8+ T cells sorted from blood. The receptors come from a man in his thirties or forties in good health.

The chain uses TRBV19 and TRBJ2-3, with 12 bases identical to TRBD2. The CDR3 spans 16 residues. Germline V gene sequence: CDR1 LNHDA, CDR2 SQIVND (reference sequence). V lost 5 bases and J lost 2; bases outside the gene matches: 5. CDR3 bases: TGTGCCAGTAGTGGAAGACTAGCGGGGGACACAGATACGCAGTATTTT. Protein product: CASSGRLAGDTDTQYF.

The rearrangement joins TRBV5-6 to TRBJ1-5, with D possibly matching TRBD1 (5 bases). Trimming left V 4 bases short and J 5 bases short, with 7 bases between. In germline, CDR1 is SGHDT, CDR2 YYEEEE. The CDR3 is 12 amino acids. CDR3 sequence reads: CASSLGDQPQHF. The CDR3 region has the DNA TGTGCCAGCAGCCTGGGGGATCAGCCCCAGCATTTT.

The rearrangement uses TRBV11-2 and TRBJ1-1; no reliable D call. Germline CDR1 SGHAT, CDR2 FQNNGV. V gave up 5 bases and J gave up 0 bases, with 16 bases separating them. CDR3 size: 16 residues. CDR3 protein: CASSLSPEEMNTEAFF. CDR3 bases: TGTGCCAGCAGCCTTTCCCCGGAGGAGATGAACACTGAAGCTTTCTTT.

The chain links TRBV9 to TRBJ2-5; 7 nucleotides match TRBD1. Trimming took 4 bases from V and 2 from J; bases not matched to a gene: 14. The CDR3 runs 17 residues. Germline values: CDR1 SGDLS, CDR2 YYNGEE. The CDR3 nucleotides are TGTGCCAGCAGCCCCGGGGTGGGACAGAGTCATCAAGAGACCCAGTACTTC. Translating it yields CASSPGVGQSHQETQYF.

V gene TRBV4-1 combines with J gene TRBJ2-3; 8 positions agree with TRBD1. The CDR3 is 16 residues long. Germline CDR1 MGHRA, CDR2 YSYEKL. The trim removed 1 base at V and 2 bases at J, leaving 5 bases unmatched. In DNA form, the CDR3 reads TGCGCCAGCAGCCAAGGACAGGGGCTTCCCACAGATACGCAGTATTTT. Protein: CASSQGQGLPTDTQYF.

The genes are TRBV7-9 and TRBJ2-1; TRBD2 aligns across 9 bases. CDR3 length: 19 amino acids. The ends lost 8 bases at V and 2 bases at J; junction bases unmatched: 19. CDR1 and CDR2 from the germline V gene are SEHNR and FQNEAQ (reference sequence). The CDR3 nucleotides read TGTGCCAGCCTCACCAGTCTTGTCGAGCGGGAGGCTACCTACAATGAGCAGTTCTTC. Protein: CASLTSLVEREATYNEQFF.

CDR3: CASSLFLARGRAFGANVLTF. DNA for the CDR3: TGTGCCAGCAGTTTATTTTTAGCCCGTGGCAGGGCCTTCGGGGCCAACGTCCTGACTTTC. The chain links TRBV28 to TRBJ2-6; D may be TRBD1 (5 bases). Trimming removed 1 base from V and 4 bases from J, with 23 bases in between. The CDR3 runs to 20 residues. Germline V lookup: CDR1 MDHEN, CDR2 SYDVKM.

The chain joins TRBV2 to TRBJ2-1; TRBD1 might be the D (6 bases). CDR1 is SNHLY, CDR2 FYNNEI, per germline. V lost 11 bases and J 13 bases, leaving 18 bases between the germline ends. This CDR3 has 11 amino acids. The DNA of the CDR3 is TGTGCCCAGTTGAGGTGGGGGACACAGTTCTTC. The encoded protein is CAQLRWGTQFF.

The chain uses TRBV5-8 and TRBJ2-7; 11 bases fit TRBD2. Germline CDR1 and CDR2: SGHTS and YDEGEE. With V trimmed by 4 bases and J by 7 bases, 7 bases remained unmatched. This CDR3 comprises 14 residues. The CDR3 DNA reads TGTGCCAGCAGCCCTAGCGGGAGGTACTTTGAGCAGTACTTC. Residues: CASSPSGRYFEQYF.

This clone has only a few counts. This chain connects TRBV30 to TRBJ1-1; TRBD1 is a possible D gene (5 bases). The CDR3 runs to 13 residues. Trimming stripped 7 bases from V and 1 base from J, with 13 bases between. Germline loops: CDR1 GTSNPN, CDR2 SVGIG (reference sequence). The CDR3 DNA follows: TGTGCCTCGAGCATGGACACGAACACTGAAGCTTTCTTT. Amino acids: CASSMDTNTEAFF.

This clone has just one count. The V and J genes are TRBV7-3 and TRBJ2-1, with TRBD2 identical over 12 bases. Germline V gives CDR1 SGHTA, CDR2 FQGTGA. CDR3 length: 16 residues. V dropped 4 bases and J dropped 5; count of bases not matched to a gene: 6. CDR3 protein: CASSSRTSGKDNEQFF. In DNA, the CDR3 is TGTGCCAGCAGCTCAAGGACTAGCGGGAAAGACAATGAGCAGTTCTTC.

The chain carries TRBV6-5 and TRBJ2-5, with a possible D match to TRBD1 (6 bases). CDR3 length equals 14 residues. Trimming shortened V by 5 bases and J by 0 bases, and 10 bases separated the two germline ends. Germline loops: CDR1 MNHEY, CDR2 SVGAGI. The CDR3 loop is CASSPTGNQETQYF. In DNA, the CDR3 is TGTGCCAGCAGTCCTACAGGGAACCAAGAGACCCAGTACTTC.

The chain joins TRBV6-5 to TRBJ2-1; D not resolved. V was trimmed by 6 bases and J by 1 base, leaving 13 bases between them. This CDR3 is built from 15 residues. Germline V gene lookup returns CDR1 MNHEY and CDR2 SVGAGI. CDR3 nucleotide sequence: TGTGCCAGCAGCCCCTCGTCGTCTTCCTACAATGAGCAGTTCTTC. Protein sequence: CASSPSSSSYNEQFF.

V usage is TRBV30 and J usage is TRBJ2-4; 9 bases match TRBD1. Per the germline V gene, CDR1 is GTSNPN and CDR2 is SVGIG (reference sequence). Unmatched junction bases numbered 2, after V lost 4 bases and J lost 7 bases. The CDR3 spans 12 residues. The CDR3, as DNA: TGTGCCTGGACTGGGACAGGGAACATTCAGTACTTC. This translates into CAWTGTGNIQYF.

This clone was recorded only once. The rearrangement joins TRBV9 to TRBJ2-1; D is perhaps TRBD2 (6 bases). The CDR3 totals 16 residues. CDR1 and CDR2 from the germline V gene are SGDLS and YYNGEE. The V end lost 0 bases, the J end lost 4 bases, and 14 bases lay between the germline ends. CDR3 residues: CASSVGSSGLYNEQFF. The CDR3 DNA sequence: TGTGCCAGCAGCGTAGGTAGTAGCGGCCTTTACAATGAGCAGTTCTTC.

This clone was observed a handful of times. Within the sample, other DNA sequences also encode this same CDR3. The chain links TRBV6-6 to TRBJ2-7; no reliable D call. Germline V lookup: CDR1 MNHNY, CDR2 SVGAGI (reference sequence). Trimming removed 3 bases from V and 1 base from J, with 4 bases in between. The CDR3 loop spans 12 amino acids. The CDR3: CASSYNSYEQYF. CDR3 coding DNA: TGTGCCAGCAGTTATAATTCCTACGAGCAGTACTTC.

The sample holds one count of this clone. The chain has TRBV28 and TRBJ1-4; D remains unclear. The CDR3 has 15 residues. Per germline, CDR1 MDHEN and CDR2 SYDVKM. V gave up 6 bases and J gave up 0 bases, with 11 bases separating them. CDR3 protein: CASRHIISTNEKLFF. DNA for the CDR3: TGTGCCAGCAGACACATCATTTCAACTAATGAAAAACTGTTTTTT.

V gene TRBV28 combines with J gene TRBJ2-7; possibly TRBD1 for D (5 bases). Germline V lookup: CDR1 MDHEN, CDR2 SYDVKM. Trimming took off 6 bases at V and 0 bases at J, with 18 bases between the two ends. This CDR3 contains 16 residues. The CDR3 reads CASRPQGSLRSYEQYF. In DNA, the CDR3 is TGTGCCAGCAGACCCCAGGGTTCCCTTCGCTCCTACGAGCAGTACTTC. The full variable domain, its missing parts supplied by reference TRBV28 and TRBJ2-7, is DVKVTQSSRYLVKRTGEKVFLECVQDMDHENMFWYRQDPGLGLRLIYFSYDVKMKEKGDIPEGYSVSREKKERFSLILESASTNQTSMYLCASRPQGSLRSYEQYFGPGTRLTVT.

The V call is TRBV7-7, the J call TRBJ2-7; possibly TRBD1 or TRBD2 for D (5 bases each). Trimming left V 6 bases short and J 2 bases short, with 17 bases between. This CDR3 comprises 15 residues. The germline V gene has CDR1 SSHAT and CDR2 FNYEAQ (reference sequence). The CDR3 region is CASRSNRDGTYEQYF. The CDR3, as DNA: TGTGCCAGCAGATCTAACCGGGACGGTACCTACGAGCAGTACTTC.

The V and J genes are TRBV5-6 and TRBJ1-1, with 7 bases fitting TRBD1. Losses at the gene ends were 0 bases for V and 8 bases for J; bases not matched to a gene: 7. The CDR3 consists of 14 residues. Per the germline V gene, CDR1 is SGHDT and CDR2 is YYEEEE. CDR3 sequence reads: CASSLVQGNGEAFF. The CDR3 DNA reads TGTGCCAGCAGCTTGGTACAGGGGAATGGAGAAGCTTTCTTT.

This chain uses TRBV29-1 with TRBJ1-2, with D uncertain. Germline CDR1 and CDR2: SQVTM and ANQGSEA. This CDR3 is 11 amino acids long. Trimming took off 6 bases at V and 6 bases at J, with 11 bases between the two ends. Here the CDR3 DNA reads TGCAGCGTCCTAGGCCGGAATGGCTACACCTTC. This codes for CSVLGRNGYTF.

This chain uses TRBV7-9 with TRBJ1-4; unclear D gene. V was shortened by 2 bases and J by 8 bases, with 15 bases between the two germline ends. The CDR3 length is 15 residues. Looked up from germline, CDR1 is SEHNR and CDR2 is FQNEAQ (reference sequence). In DNA form, the CDR3 reads TGTGCCAGCAGCTTATTCCGGGAACTTAGCGAAAAACTGTTTTTT. This gives the protein CASSLFRELSEKLFF.

The chain employs TRBV4-1 and TRBJ1-1, with D uncertain. Germline V gene data show CDR1 as MGHRA and CDR2 as YSYEKL. The CDR3 spans 15 residues. The V end was cut by 4 bases, the J end by 2 bases, with 14 bases between. The CDR3 region is CASSLLIGPNTEAFF. DNA for the CDR3: TGCGCCAGCAGCCTCCTAATCGGCCCAAACACTGAAGCTTTCTTT.

The chain employs TRBV27 and TRBJ2-7; maybe TRBD2 (5 bases). Germline lookup yields CDR1 MNHEY and CDR2 SMNVEV (reference sequence). Deletions cut 1 base from V and 0 bases from J, with 10 bases between. CDR3 length: 15 amino acids. As DNA, the CDR3 is TGTGCCAGCAGTTTATTGGGAGAGAGCTCCTACGAGCAGTACTTC. Its protein is CASSLLGESSYEQYF.

The V and J genes are TRBV4-3 and TRBJ2-2, with TRBD2 identical over 7 bases. V gave up 0 bases and J gave up 4 bases; unmatched junction bases: 8. The CDR3 covers 17 residues. CDR1 and CDR2 from the germline V gene are LGHNA and YSLEER. The CDR3 loop is CASSQDTGGRGTGELFF. The CDR3 DNA reads TGCGCCAGCAGCCAAGATACAGGCGGGAGAGGCACCGGGGAGCTGTTTTTT.

CDR3 sequence reads: CASSIDPGVPYGYTF. The CDR3, as DNA: TGTGCCAGTAGTATAGATCCGGGGGTACCCTATGGCTACACCTTC. The gene calls are TRBV19 and TRBJ1-2, with D perhaps TRBD1 (5 bases). This CDR3 is 15 amino acids long. Germline V gene sequence: CDR1 LNHDA, CDR2 SQIVND (reference sequence). The V end was cut by 0 bases, the J end by 4 bases, with 12 bases between.